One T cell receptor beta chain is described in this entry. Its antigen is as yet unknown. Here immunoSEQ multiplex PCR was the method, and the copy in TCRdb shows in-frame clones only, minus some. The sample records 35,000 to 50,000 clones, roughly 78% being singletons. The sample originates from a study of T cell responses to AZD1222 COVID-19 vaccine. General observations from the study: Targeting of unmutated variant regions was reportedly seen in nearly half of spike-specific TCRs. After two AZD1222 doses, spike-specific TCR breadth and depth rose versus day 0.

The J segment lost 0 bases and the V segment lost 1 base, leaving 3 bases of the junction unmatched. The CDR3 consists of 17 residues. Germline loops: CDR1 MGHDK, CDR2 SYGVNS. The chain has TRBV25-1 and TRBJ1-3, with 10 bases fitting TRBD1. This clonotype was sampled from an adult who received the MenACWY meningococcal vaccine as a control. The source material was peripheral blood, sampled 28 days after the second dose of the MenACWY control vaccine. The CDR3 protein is CASSEFGTGVSGNTIYF. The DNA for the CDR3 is TGTGCCAGCAGTGAATTTGGGACAGGGGTCTCTGGAAACACCATATATTTT.